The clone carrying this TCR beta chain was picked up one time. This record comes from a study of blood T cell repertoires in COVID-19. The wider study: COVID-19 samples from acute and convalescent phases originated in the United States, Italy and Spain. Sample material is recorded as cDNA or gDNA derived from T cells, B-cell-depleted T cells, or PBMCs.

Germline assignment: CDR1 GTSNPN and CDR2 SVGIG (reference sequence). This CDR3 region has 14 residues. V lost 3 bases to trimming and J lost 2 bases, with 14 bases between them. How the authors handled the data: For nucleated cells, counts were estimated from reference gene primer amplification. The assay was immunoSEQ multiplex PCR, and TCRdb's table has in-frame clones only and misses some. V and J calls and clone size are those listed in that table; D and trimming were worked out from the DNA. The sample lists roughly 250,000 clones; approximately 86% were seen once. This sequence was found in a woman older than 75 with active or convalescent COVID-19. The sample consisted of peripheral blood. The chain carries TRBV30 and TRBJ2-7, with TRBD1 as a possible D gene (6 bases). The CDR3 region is CAWRQDSQTYEQYF. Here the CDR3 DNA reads TGTGCCTGGAGGCAGGACAGCCAAACCTACGAGCAGTACTTC. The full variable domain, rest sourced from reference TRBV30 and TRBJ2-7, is SQTIHQWPATLVQPVGSPLSLECTVEGTSNPNLYWYRQAAGRGLQLLFYSVGIGQISSEVPQNLSASRPQDRQFILSSKKLLLSDSGFYLCAWRQDSQTYEQYFGPGTRLTVT.